This entry lists 13 T cell receptor beta chains sequenced from one sample in a study of T cells after yellow fever vaccination. TCRdb recomputed calls from the 5' RACE reads with MiXCR, one row per CDR3 protein. This table has roughly 4,400 distinct CDR3 sequences, over 3% appearing once. This specimen consisted of PBMCs, either bulk or a sorted T-cell subset (CD4+, CD8+, memory, or dextramer-sorted; not recorded which), obtained 15 days after the yellow fever booster vaccination. The receptors were gathered from a young man who received the YFV17D yellow fever vaccine.

The sample holds many counts of this clonotype. The J gene is TRBJ2-3, the V gene TRBV5-1, with TRBD1 matching over 8 bases. This CDR3 has 14 residues. CDR1 and CDR2 (germline): SGHRS, YFSETQ. With V trimmed by 4 bases and J by 1 base, 2 bases remained unmatched. CDR3 protein: CASSMDRGTDTQYF. DNA for the CDR3: TGCGCCAGCAGCATGGACAGGGGCACAGATACGCAGTATTTT.

This clonotype is medium-sized in the sample. The chain is built from TRBV6-5 and TRBJ2-1, with TRBD2 identical over 7 bases. Germline V gene sequence: CDR1 MNHEY, CDR2 SVGAGI. The CDR3 contains 14 residues. The trim removed 6 bases at V and 6 bases at J, leaving 8 bases unmatched. DNA of the CDR3: TGTGCCAGCAGAACACTAGCGCGGCCCAATGAGCAGTTCTTC. Translated: CASRTLARPNEQFF.

Ten or more counts support this clonotype. V is TRBV5-4 and J is TRBJ2-7; D gene unclear. Trimming pared 3 bases from V and 2 bases from J, leaving 12 bases between. This CDR3 region has 14 residues. Germline V gene sequence: CDR1 SGHNT, CDR2 YYREEE (reference sequence). This chain's CDR3 is CASSSLQRAYEQYF. Written as DNA, the CDR3 is TGTGCCAGCAGCTCACTTCAAAGGGCCTACGAGCAGTACTTC.

This clonotype was detected only a few times. V is TRBV18 and J is TRBJ1-2; possible D gene TRBD1, 6 bases. Germline V gene sequence: CDR1 KGHSH, CDR2 LQKENI. This CDR3 has 15 amino acids. With 2 bases removed from V and 6 bases from J, the gap between germline ends came to 16 bases. The CDR3 spells CASSPKEDSTHGYTF. CDR3 nucleotides: TGTGCCAGCTCACCAAAGGAGGACAGCACGCATGGCTACACCTTC.

This clonotype was seen ten or more times. The CDR3 DNA reads as TGCGCCAGCAGCTTGGCCCCAGAATTTAGCTCCTACGAGCAGTACTTC. It codes for CASSLAPEFSSYEQYF. The genes are TRBV5-1 and TRBJ2-7, with unresolved D. The V gene lost 0 bases and the J gene lost 0 bases, with 13 bases spanning the gap. The germline CDR1 and CDR2 sequences are SGHRS and YFSETQ. CDR3 length: 16 residues.

This clonotype is termed medium-sized. The gene calls are TRBV29-1 and TRBJ2-1; no definite D call. V was pared by 0 bases and J by 2 bases, with 8 bases between. The CDR3 length is 14 residues. Per the germline V gene, CDR1 is SQVTM and CDR2 is ANQGSEA. CDR3 sequence reads: CSVEDPLAYNEQFF. In DNA form, the CDR3 reads TGCAGCGTTGAAGACCCCCTCGCCTACAATGAGCAGTTCTTC.

This clonotype was seen ten or more times. J is TRBJ2-3 and V is TRBV20-1, with 8 bases that match TRBD2. V lost 6 bases to trimming and J lost 3 bases; unmatched junction nucleotides: 11. The CDR3 totals 15 residues. Germline assignment: CDR1 DFQATT and CDR2 SNEGSKA (reference sequence). The chain's CDR3 is CSAIIAGKGTDTQYF. The CDR3 coding sequence is TGCAGTGCAATAATAGCGGGAAAGGGGACAGATACGCAGTATTTT.

Many counts were recorded for this clonotype. This rearrangement joins TRBV23-1 to TRBJ1-6, with D perhaps matching TRBD1 (5 bases). TRBV23-1 is placed among ORFs of uncertain function. V was clipped by 1 base and J by 0 bases, with 7 bases between them. This CDR3 is built from 16 residues. This CDR3 is CASSQWGSSYNSPLHF. CDR3 sequence (DNA): TGCGCCAGCAGTCAATGGGGCAGCTCCTATAATTCACCCCTCCACTTT.

This clonotype was recorded at least ten times. The chain employs TRBV29-1 and TRBJ2-3; 11 bases align to TRBD1. The CDR3 loop spans 15 amino acids. V gave up 5 bases and J gave up 3 bases; unmatched junction bases: 7. Germline lookup yields CDR1 SQVTM and CDR2 ANQGSEA. CDR3 in DNA: TGCAGCGTTACCGGGACAGGGGGGAGGACAGATACGCAGTATTTT. Amino acid sequence: CSVTGTGGRTDTQYF.

This clonotype rates as medium-sized. The rearrangement uses TRBV7-3 and TRBJ2-1; TRBD1 matches 8 bases. The V and J ends lost 5 bases and 7 bases, in that order; junction bases with no gene match: 10. The CDR3 has 15 amino acids. Germline V gene sequence: CDR1 SGHTA, CDR2 FQGTGA. CDR3 loop: CASSRDRWKSNEQFF. CDR3 DNA: TGTGCCAGCAGCCGGGACAGGTGGAAAAGTAATGAGCAGTTCTTC.

This clonotype was detected ten times or more. The chain links TRBV27 to TRBJ2-7, with 9 bases identical to TRBD1. The CDR3 totals 15 residues. Germline V gives CDR1 MNHEY, CDR2 SMNVEV (reference sequence). With 4 bases clipped from V and 3 bases from J, the junction kept 7 bases outside the gene matches. For the CDR3, the DNA is TGTGCCAGCAGTTATCTCGGGACAGGGTACTACGAGCAGTACTTC. Translation gives CASSYLGTGYYEQYF.

Ten or more counts support this clonotype. The chain has TRBV15 and TRBJ2-6, with no clear D. V dropped 7 bases and J dropped 4 bases, with 11 bases sitting between them. From germline, CDR1 is LNHNV and CDR2 YYDKDF (reference sequence). The CDR3 covers 14 residues. CDR3 region: CATNKREGANVLTF. Written as DNA, the CDR3 is TGTGCCACCAACAAAAGAGAGGGGGCCAACGTCCTGACTTTC.

By its share, this clonotype is medium-sized. This chain links TRBV4-3 with TRBJ1-4; the D gene is possibly TRBD1 (5 bases). V was shortened by 3 bases and J by 5 bases, with 10 bases between the two germline ends. CDR1 and CDR2 (germline): LGHNA, YSLEER. This CDR3 comprises 14 residues. CDR3 DNA sequence: TGCGCCAGCAGCCACTGGGACGGGAATGAAAAACTGTTTTTT. Its protein product is CASSHWDGNEKLFF.